This TCR beta chain was identified during a study of T cells in Graves' hyperthyroidism and ophthalmopathy (dated by TCRdb to between 2018 and 2021). Broadly, across the study: Peripheral blood was sampled at the time of initial diagnosis, prior to any treatment. To identify distinguishing TCR V-J signatures, a discovery cohort of around 100 patients was used, comprising roughly 45 with Graves' ophthalmopathy and 55 to 65 with stable Graves' hyperthyroidism. Prospective prediction of ophthalmopathy was tested in an independent validation cohort consisting of under 20 hyperthyroidism patients and approximately 16 patients who later progressed to ophthalmopathy. The 95 to 100 discovery patients were randomly divided into training and test sets at a 7:3 ratio. In addition, the study compared T-cell repertoires in thyroid tissue and in blood from 6 or 7 Graves' hyperthyroidism patients. Following sampling, methimazole starting at 30 mg daily was given to hyperthyroidism patients, and high-dose intravenous methylprednisolone was given to ophthalmopathy patients. TCR Vbeta CDR3 sequencing of 135 peripheral blood samples (over 40 ophthalmopathy, about 74 hyperthyroidism and roughly 17 progressor patients) is reported in the paper.

General findings and caveats noted by the study authors: In validation, progression to ophthalmopathy was predicted by the model with 70.59% sensitivity and about 72% specificity, a median of approximately 6.5 months before onset. A model built on a 13 V-J signature distinguished ophthalmopathy from stable hyperthyroidism, reaching roughly 88% sensitivity and 81% to 83% specificity in cross-validation and 80%/75% in testing. Sample size was not statistically predetermined, and blinding of investigators to group allocation was not performed. Most expanded thyroid clonotypes (frequency above 0.001) were also detected in blood, suggesting blood repertoires may reflect thyroid immune responses.

A note on this clonotype: Its binding antigen is unknown. An end of the junction does not agree with germline; a read error may underlie this.

Amplification of TCR beta CDR3 regions was carried out from RNA transcripts. The first round of RT-PCR for the TCR CDR3 was performed with the HTBI primer set and the Qiagen OneStep RT-PCR kit. A second multiplex PCR round built the libraries, followed by size selection and purification. Libraries were sequenced paired-end with 100 bp reads on an Illumina HiSeq2000. The paper's data handling went like this. SOAPnuke was used to process the raw data, throwing out any read that contained adapters or uncalled bases, had a mean Phred below 15, or lacked an exact constant-primer or identifier match. High-quality paired reads were merged with COPE v1.2.5, and unique nucleotide sequences were defined as clonotypes. MiTCR v1.1 was used to align clonotypes to the IMGT TRBV, TRBD and TRBJ reference segments. Only V-J combinations with frequency above 0.0001, covering 99% to 99.2% of repertoires, were analysed. A TCS score was defined as the ratio of F50 (clonal expansion) to E x V (chaos), with BLOSUM62-based TCRdist applied between CDR3 peptides within each V-J. Welch's t-statistics and random forest reduced roughly 540 V-J features to some 14, which were used in a naive Bayes classifier (R e1071). Thyroid-blood repertoire similarity was quantified with the Morisita-Horn index. TCRdb took the public reads, trimmed them with fastp at Q25, ran MiXCR for clone calling and kept in-frame beta chains. All rows with the same CDR3 protein become a single entry with the most common DNA and genes. TCRdb, not the authors, supplied the V and J calls. A total of 700,000 to 850,000 distinct CDR3 sequences appear in this sample, about 35% of them only once. The top ten clones comprise roughly 30% of the sample.

From the cysteine up to the phenylalanine, the CDR3 has a length of 15 residues. The only DNA kept is the CDR3, 45 bases in frame from the first base. The CDR1 and CDR2 encoded by the germline V gene are MGHRA and YSYEKL. A patient counted as having stable Graves' hyperthyroidism if no progression to ophthalmopathy occurred over 18 months of follow-up. The hyperthyroidism patients were between 18 and 65 years old and newly diagnosed, with a disease duration of less than 2 months. Any patient with an uncontrolled infection, another autoimmune disease, pregnancy or lactation was excluded. Clinical symptoms, serum thyroxine and TRAb, thyroid ultrasound, and orbital computed tomography formed the basis for the diagnoses. PBMCs were separated from 8 to 10 ml of fresh peripheral blood using Ficoll-Paque density gradient centrifugation. Total RNA was extracted with Trizol reagent, and quality was checked on an Agilent 2100 Bioanalyzer.

Recombination joined TRBV4-1 with TRBJ1-3, and 7 junction bases match TRBD1. The sample taken for sequencing was blood. The source of this sequence is a middle-aged woman with Graves' hyperthyroidism. The nucleotide sequence is TGTGCCAGCAGCCAGGGGGGAAACTCTGGAAACACCATATATTTT. It translates to CASSQGGNSGNTIYF.